The source of this T cell receptor beta chain is a study of T cell changes during pregnancy in multiple sclerosis. Germline assignment: CDR1 SEHNR and CDR2 FQNEAQ (reference sequence). V was pared by 5 bases and J by 4 bases, with 11 bases between. The CDR3 is made up of 14 amino acids. Sequenced by immunoSEQ multiplex PCR; TCRdb stores in-frame clones only, minus some. The profile covers roughly 46,000 clones, with around four fifths appearing a single time and around 0.65% taken by the ten largest. The sample here was CD4+ T cells from peripheral blood mononuclear cells, taken before pregnancy. This receptor was obtained from a female donor with multiple sclerosis, enrolled in a pregnancy study. V is TRBV7-9 and J is TRBJ2-2, with TRBD1 as a possible D gene (5 bases). The CDR3 spells CASSPRVPTGELFF. Written as DNA, the CDR3 is TGTGCCAGCAGCCCCAGGGTGCCCACCGGGGAGCTGTTTTTT. The full variable domain, its missing parts supplied by reference TRBV7-9 and TRBJ2-2, is DTGVSQNPRHKITKRGQNVTFRCDPISEHNRLYWYRQTLGQGPEFLTYFQNEAQLEKSRLLSDRFSAERPKGSFSTLEIQRTEQGDSAMYLCASSPRVPTGELFFGEGSRLTVL.